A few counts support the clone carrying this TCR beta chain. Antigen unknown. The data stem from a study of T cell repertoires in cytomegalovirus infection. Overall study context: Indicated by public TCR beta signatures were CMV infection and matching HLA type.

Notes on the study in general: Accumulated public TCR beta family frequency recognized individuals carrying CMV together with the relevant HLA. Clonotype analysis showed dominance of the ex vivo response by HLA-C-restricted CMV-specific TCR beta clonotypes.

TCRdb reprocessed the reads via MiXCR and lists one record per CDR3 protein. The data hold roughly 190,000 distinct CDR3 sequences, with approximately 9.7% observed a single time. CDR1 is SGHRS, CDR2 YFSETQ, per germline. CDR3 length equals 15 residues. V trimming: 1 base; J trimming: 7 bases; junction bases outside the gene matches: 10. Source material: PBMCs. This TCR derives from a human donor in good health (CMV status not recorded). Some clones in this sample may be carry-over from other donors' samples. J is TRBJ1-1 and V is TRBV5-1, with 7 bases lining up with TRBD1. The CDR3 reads CASSLIIGTADEAFF. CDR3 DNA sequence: TGCGCCAGCAGCTTGATCATCGGGACAGCTGATGAAGCTTTCTTT.